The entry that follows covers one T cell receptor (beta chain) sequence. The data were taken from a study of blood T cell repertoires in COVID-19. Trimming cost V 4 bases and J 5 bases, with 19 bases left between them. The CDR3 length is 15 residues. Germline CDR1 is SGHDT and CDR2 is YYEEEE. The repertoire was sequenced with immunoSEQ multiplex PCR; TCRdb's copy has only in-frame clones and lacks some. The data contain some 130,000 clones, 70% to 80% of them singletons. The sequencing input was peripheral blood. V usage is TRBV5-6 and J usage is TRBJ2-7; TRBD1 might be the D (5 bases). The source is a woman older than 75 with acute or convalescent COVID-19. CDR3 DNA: TGTGCCAGCAGCACACCTTCAGGGCTTGGCAACGAGCAGTACTTC. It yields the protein CASSTPSGLGNEQYF.